This is a list of T cell receptor beta chains from one sample in a study of T-cell reconstitution after alpha-beta-depleted transplantation in children. TCRdb independently ran MiXCR on the PCR reads; one entry per CDR3 protein. This table holds under 300,000 distinct CDR3 sequences, roughly 12% found once. The sample in question was peripheral blood, obtained 180 days after TCRalphabeta/CD19-depleted stem cell transplant. These receptors all come from a male patient between 2 and 15 years old who had a stem cell transplant for chronic granulomatous disease, so the T cells may come from the graft donor. CDR3s include the opening cysteine and the closing phenylalanine or tryptophan. Fields, in order: V gene, J gene, clone size, D gene, CDR3 protein, CDR3 DNA. A D gene is named only where the DNA matches it firmly. Expanded clones get a size class; other rows say once, few or many, or leave the size out.

v_gene: TRBV6-4; j_gene: TRBJ2-2; abundance: many; d_gene: NA; CDR3aa: CASSDRVPGELFF; CDR3nt: TGTGCCAGCAGTGATAGGGTTCCGGGGGAGCTGTTTTTT
v_gene: TRBV4-1; j_gene: TRBJ2-1; abundance: many; d_gene: TRBD1; CDR3aa: CASSRQQGAGNEQFF; CDR3nt: TGCGCCAGCAGCCGACAACAGGGGGCGGGCAATGAGCAGTTCTTC
v_gene: TRBV7-9; j_gene: TRBJ2-1; abundance: few; d_gene: NA; CDR3aa: CASSHLAGRGDEQFF; CDR3nt: TGTGCCAGCAGCCACCTAGCGGGCAGGGGGGATGAGCAGTTCTTC
v_gene: TRBV2; j_gene: TRBJ2-6; abundance: few; d_gene: NA; CDR3aa: CASSNRATGANVLTF; CDR3nt: TGTGCCAGCAGTAACAGGGCGACTGGGGCCAACGTCCTGACTTTC
v_gene: TRBV29-1; j_gene: TRBJ2-7; abundance: many; d_gene: TRBD1; CDR3aa: CSALTGPTYEQYF; CDR3nt: TGCAGCGCTCTGACAGGGCCTACCTACGAGCAGTACTTC
v_gene: TRBV6-2/TRBV6-3; j_gene: TRBJ2-3; abundance: many; d_gene: NA; CDR3aa: CASRPLRSTDTQYF; CDR3nt: TGTGCCAGCAGACCACTCCGCAGCACAGATACGCAGTATTTT
v_gene: TRBV27; j_gene: TRBJ2-3; abundance: many; d_gene: TRBD1; CDR3aa: CASSSGTGGRTQYF; CDR3nt: TGTGCCAGCAGCTCCGGGACAGGGGGCAGAACGCAGTATTTT
v_gene: TRBV13; j_gene: TRBJ2-3; abundance: many; d_gene: NA; CDR3aa: CASSLLRDLTDTQYF; CDR3nt: TGTGCCAGCAGCTTGCTCAGGGACCTCACAGATACGCAGTATTTT
v_gene: TRBV10-3; j_gene: TRBJ2-1; abundance: many; d_gene: NA; CDR3aa: CAISADRDFYNEQFF; CDR3nt: TGTGCCATCAGTGCCGACCGGGACTTCTACAATGAGCAGTTCTTC
v_gene: TRBV19; j_gene: TRBJ1-1; abundance: few; d_gene: TRBD1; CDR3aa: CASSSGGAPFNTEAFF; CDR3nt: TGTGCCAGTAGTTCAGGGGGCGCCCCTTTCAACACTGAAGCTTTCTTT
v_gene: TRBV10-3; j_gene: TRBJ2-3; abundance: many; d_gene: TRBD2; CDR3aa: CAIRTSGDSDTQYF; CDR3nt: TGTGCCATCAGAACTAGCGGGGACTCAGATACGCAGTATTTT
v_gene: TRBV6-5; j_gene: TRBJ2-7; abundance: many; d_gene: NA; CDR3aa: CASSYNQGGVYEQYF; CDR3nt: TGTGCCAGCAGTTACAATCAGGGGGGGGTCTACGAGCAGTACTTC
v_gene: TRBV13; j_gene: TRBJ1-4; abundance: many; d_gene: NA; CDR3aa: CASSSGNEKLFF; CDR3nt: TGTGCCAGCAGCTCAGGCAATGAAAAACTGTTTTTT
v_gene: TRBV12-3/TRBV12-4; j_gene: TRBJ2-3; abundance: many; d_gene: TRBD2; CDR3aa: CASSARLALTDTQYF; CDR3nt: TGTGCCAGCAGCGCTAGACTAGCGCTCACAGATACGCAGTATTTT
v_gene: TRBV6-1; j_gene: TRBJ2-5; abundance: many; d_gene: TRBD2; CDR3aa: CASSGNSGGAETQYF; CDR3nt: TGTGCCAGCAGTGGAAATAGCGGGGGGGCGGAGACCCAGTACTTC
v_gene: TRBV7-9; j_gene: TRBJ2-7; abundance: many; d_gene: TRBD2; CDR3aa: CASSLGGSGAPSYEQYF; CDR3nt: TGTGCCAGCAGCCTAGGGGGTAGCGGGGCCCCCTCCTACGAGCAGTACTTC
v_gene: TRBV6-2/TRBV6-3; j_gene: TRBJ1-5; abundance: many; d_gene: NA; CDR3aa: CASSWREPQHF; CDR3nt: TGTGCCAGCAGTTGGCGGGAGCCCCAGCATTTT
v_gene: TRBV5-5; j_gene: TRBJ2-5; abundance: many; d_gene: NA; CDR3aa: CASSPNPEETQYF; CDR3nt: TGTGCCAGCAGCCCGAATCCCGAAGAGACCCAGTACTTC
v_gene: TRBV9; j_gene: TRBJ2-3; abundance: few; d_gene: NA; CDR3aa: CASSISSQGDTQYF; CDR3nt: TGTGCCAGCAGCATATCTAGCCAGGGGGATACGCAGTATTTT
v_gene: TRBV5-1; j_gene: TRBJ2-1; abundance: many; d_gene: NA; CDR3aa: CASSLVGGASYEQFF; CDR3nt: TGCGCCAGCAGCTTGGTGGGGGGGGCATCGTATGAGCAGTTCTTC
v_gene: TRBV10-3; j_gene: TRBJ2-1; abundance: many; d_gene: TRBD2; CDR3aa: CAILAGGSNEQFF; CDR3nt: TGTGCCATCCTAGCGGGAGGGAGCAATGAGCAGTTCTTC
v_gene: TRBV10-3; j_gene: TRBJ2-3; abundance: many; d_gene: TRBD2; CDR3aa: CAVTSGSLDTQYF; CDR3nt: TGTGCCGTTACTAGCGGGAGTCTAGATACGCAGTATTTT
v_gene: TRBV29-1; j_gene: TRBJ2-2; abundance: many; d_gene: TRBD1; CDR3aa: CSVRTGSTGELFF; CDR3nt: TGCAGCGTTCGGACAGGGAGCACCGGGGAGCTGTTTTTT
v_gene: TRBV30; j_gene: TRBJ2-7; abundance: many; d_gene: TRBD2; CDR3aa: CAWSVRVGIAGGPSYEQYF; CDR3nt: TGTGCCTGGAGTGTACGTGTAGGGATAGCGGGAGGGCCCTCCTACGAGCAGTACTTC
v_gene: TRBV7-2; j_gene: TRBJ2-7; abundance: many; d_gene: NA; CDR3aa: CASSLSSPDYEQYF; CDR3nt: TGTGCCAGCAGCTTATCTAGCCCGGACTACGAGCAGTACTTC
v_gene: TRBV2; j_gene: TRBJ2-7; abundance: NA; d_gene: NA; CDR3aa: CASSRDRGVSYEQYF; CDR3nt: TGTGCCAGCAGTCGGGACCGGGGAGTTTCCTACGAGCAGTACTTC
v_gene: TRBV12-3/TRBV12-4; j_gene: TRBJ2-2; abundance: many; d_gene: NA; CDR3aa: CASSLGRDYTGELFF; CDR3nt: TGTGCCAGCAGTTTGGGCAGGGACTACACCGGGGAGCTGTTTTTT
v_gene: TRBV7-9; j_gene: TRBJ1-6; abundance: many; d_gene: NA; CDR3aa: CASSLGREPLHF; CDR3nt: TGTGCCAGCAGCTTAGGGAGAGAACCCCTCCACTTT
v_gene: TRBV7-6; j_gene: TRBJ2-6; abundance: many; d_gene: NA; CDR3aa: CASSLQLSGANVLTF; CDR3nt: TGTGCCAGCAGCCTTCAACTCTCTGGGGCCAACGTCCTGACTTTC
v_gene: TRBV12-3/TRBV12-4; j_gene: TRBJ2-1; abundance: many; d_gene: NA; CDR3aa: CASRPRGSYNEQFF; CDR3nt: TGTGCCAGCAGACCAAGGGGATCCTACAATGAGCAGTTCTTC
v_gene: TRBV12-3/TRBV12-4; j_gene: TRBJ2-7; abundance: many; d_gene: NA; CDR3aa: CASSPAVRDISYEQYF; CDR3nt: TGTGCCAGCAGTCCAGCCGTCCGGGACATCTCCTACGAGCAGTACTTC
v_gene: TRBV11-2; j_gene: TRBJ1-2; abundance: many; d_gene: NA; CDR3aa: CASSPTLRDRGYGYTF; CDR3nt: TGTGCCAGCAGCCCGACCCTTCGGGACCGCGGCTACGGCTACACCTTC
v_gene: TRBV5-4; j_gene: TRBJ2-5; abundance: many; d_gene: TRBD2; CDR3aa: CASSWKREAQETQYF; CDR3nt: TGTGCCAGCAGCTGGAAACGGGAGGCTCAAGAGACCCAGTACTTC
v_gene: TRBV2; j_gene: TRBJ2-2; abundance: many; d_gene: NA; CDR3aa: CASSVRLARDTGELFF; CDR3nt: TGTGCCAGCAGTGTCCGTCTAGCGCGAGACACCGGGGAGCTGTTTTTT